Included here is one TCR beta chain sequence, with context. No antigen is known for it. This record belongs to a study of CD8 T cells in Susac syndrome. RNA in amounts of about 0.5 to 1 ug was reverse transcribed with random hexamers. Amplification of TCR beta CDR3 used immunoSEQ multiplex PCR across 54 Vbeta and 13 Jbeta. Via MiXCR, TCRdb re-called the immunoSEQ multiplex PCR reads, giving one row per CDR3 protein. Of 150,000 to 200,000 distinct CDR3 sequences detected, about 95% appear once; the ten largest clones hold around 0.15%. Notes on the study in general: TCR sequencing and HLA analysis covered a relatively small number of individuals.

The CDR3 totals 16 residues. Germline trimming cut 6 bases from V and 0 bases from J; bases unmatched to any gene: 5. CDR1 and CDR2 from the germline V gene are SGHTA and FQGNSA. Sequencing targeted TCR beta in T cells from blood (CD8+ and CD4+). The controls were healthy donors who were matched for age and sex. Sequencing used CD4+ T cells from PBMCs. The receptor comes from a human donor in good health. The rearrangement joins TRBV7-2 to TRBJ2-1; 10 nucleotides match TRBD2. The CDR3 DNA is TGTGCCAGCAGGCTTCGACTAGCGGGCTCCTACAATGAGCAGTTCTTC. The encoded protein is CASRLRLAGSYNEQFF.